Below, 7 T cell receptor beta chains from the same sample are listed, as sequenced in a study of T cell repertoires in cytomegalovirus infection. TCRdb reprocessed the reads with MiXCR, giving one entry per CDR3 protein. The table lists 480,000 or so distinct CDR3 sequences, about 11% of them singletons. Sequenced sample: PBMCs. Receptor source: a human donor in good health (CMV status not recorded). Some clones in this sample may be carry-over from other donors' samples.

This clonotype was seen at least ten times. The chain joins TRBV11-2 to TRBJ2-7; D perhaps matches TRBD1 (6 bases). Looked up from germline, CDR1 is SGHAT and CDR2 is FQNNGV. Trimming left V 5 bases short and J 2 bases short, with 16 bases between. The CDR3 runs 15 residues. The CDR3 spells CASSVQGNNPYEQYF. The DNA for the CDR3 is TGTGCCAGCAGCGTTCAGGGGAATAATCCCTACGAGCAGTACTTC.

This clonotype was counted many times. The chain employs TRBV7-3 and TRBJ2-1; D might be TRBD2 (5 bases). Trimming cost V 5 bases and J 0 bases, with 8 bases left between them. CDR1 and CDR2 (germline): SGHTA, FQGTGA. The CDR3 has 14 residues. CDR3 sequence (DNA): TGTGCCAGCAGCCGGGGAGTCTCCTACAATGAGCAGTTCTTC. As protein: CASSRGVSYNEQFF.

This clonotype was recorded at least ten times. V is TRBV7-9 and J is TRBJ2-3, with 9 bases that match TRBD1. Unmatched junction bases numbered 14, after V lost 5 bases and J lost 5 bases. Germline CDR1 reads SEHNR; CDR2 reads FQNEAQ (reference sequence). The CDR3 has 17 residues. The CDR3 region is CASSPRTGERMGDTQYF. The DNA of the CDR3 is TGTGCCAGCAGCCCGCGGACAGGGGAACGCATGGGAGATACGCAGTATTTT.

This clonotype was observed a few times. The chain joins TRBV10-3 to TRBJ2-7; D possibly uses TRBD1 or TRBD2 (5 bases each). Germline assignment: CDR1 ENHRY and CDR2 SYGVKD. The CDR3 is 13 amino acids. Trimming removed 10 bases from V and 6 bases from J, with 19 bases in between. The DNA for the CDR3 is TGTGCCACCGGGGACGGAAAGCAACGCGAGCAGTACTTC. It encodes CATGDGKQREQYF.

This clonotype was recorded many times. The chain couples TRBV7-9 to TRBJ1-2; TRBD1 agrees at 8 bases. Germline loops: CDR1 SEHNR, CDR2 FQNEAQ (reference sequence). The CDR3 consists of 15 residues. V shed 0 bases, J shed 4 bases, and the junction held 4 bases outside the gene matches. CDR3 sequence: CASSLARDRSYGYTF. In nucleotides, the CDR3 is TGTGCCAGCAGCTTAGCCCGGGACAGGTCCTATGGCTACACCTTC.

This clonotype was detected many times. This chain's CDR3 is CASGLGDGYTF. CDR3 nucleotide sequence: TGTGCCAGCGGGCTGGGCGATGGCTACACCTTC. The chain recombines TRBV2 with TRBJ1-2; no firm D call. This CDR3 comprises 11 residues. Germline assignment: CDR1 SNHLY and CDR2 FYNNEI. V lost 8 bases and J 6 bases, leaving 10 bases between the germline ends.

This clonotype was seen repeatedly, ten times or more. The chain is built from TRBV10-3 and TRBJ2-7, with 9 positions matching TRBD1. The CDR3 is 13 amino acids. Germline trimming cut 11 bases from V and 2 bases from J; bases unmatched to any gene: 7. Germline-derived CDR1 and CDR2 are ENHRY and SYGVKD. The CDR3 DNA reads as TGTGCCGTCGGGACAGGGAGCCCCTACGAGCAGTACTTC. Amino acid sequence: CAVGTGSPYEQYF.